This is a list of T cell receptor beta chains from one sample in a study of T cell repertoires in cytomegalovirus infection. TCRdb re-called the reads through MiXCR, storing one row per CDR3 protein. The sample has about 700,000 distinct CDR3 sequences, roughly a third seen once. These receptors have no identified antigens. Source: cultured PBMCs, taken from culture after CMV antigen stimulation. Every receptor here comes from a human donor in good health (CMV status not recorded). Some clones in this sample may be carry-over from other donors' samples. Both conserved end residues are part of each CDR3. D genes are given only for firm matches. Clone size is shown for a subset of rows, as once, few, many or a class of expanded clone.

j_call clone_size cdr3_length d_call v_call cdr3_aa cdr3_nt
TRBJ1-3 NA 16 TRBD1 TRBV6-8 CASTDSPTGTGNTIYF TGTGCCAGCACCGATTCCCCGACAGGGACTGGAAACACCATATATTTT
TRBJ1-2 NA 14 NA TRBV5-6 CASSRLTAAHGYTF TGTGCCAGCAGCAGACTGACAGCAGCCCATGGCTACACCTTC
TRBJ1-6 NA 15 NA TRBV19 CASSIMAREDSPLHF TGTGCCAGTAGTATTATGGCCAGGGAGGATTCACCCCTCCACTTT
TRBJ1-1 NA 13 NA TRBV6-1 CASSEQRYTEAFF TGTGCCAGCAGTGAACAGAGGTACACTGAAGCTTTCTTT
TRBJ2-3 few 16 TRBD2 TRBV6-6 CASSYSRAGGPDTQYF TGTGCCAGCAGTTACTCAAGGGCGGGAGGCCCAGATACGCAGTATTTT
TRBJ1-2 many 15 TRBD1 TRBV7-2 CASSARDRGLRGYTF TGTGCCAGCAGCGCTCGGGACAGGGGGCTGCGTGGCTACACCTTC
TRBJ2-1 NA 14 NA TRBV27 CATRGGGRYNEQFF TGTGCCACCAGGGGGGGAGGTCGGTACAATGAGCAGTTCTTC
TRBJ2-1 NA 18 TRBD2 TRBV27 CASSLSTGGPTRNNEQFF TGTGCCAGCAGTTTATCCACGGGGGGGCCAACTAGAAACAATGAGCAGTTCTTC
TRBJ1-4 NA 14 TRBD1 TRBV28 CASMSGQGREKLFF TGTGCCAGCATGTCGGGACAGGGGCGTGAAAAACTGTTTTTT
TRBJ2-7 few 13 NA TRBV7-2 CASSLVLSREQYF TGTGCCAGCAGCTTAGTTTTGTCTCGCGAGCAGTACTTC
TRBJ1-2 NA 13 NA TRBV7-9 CASSYDRDYGYTF TGTGCCAGCAGTTACGACCGGGATTATGGCTACACCTTC
TRBJ1-1 NA 14 NA TRBV7-6 CASSLNGANTEAFF TGTGCCAGCAGCTTAAATGGAGCGAACACTGAAGCTTTCTTT
TRBJ2-5 few 16 NA TRBV5-1 CASSPGRGIGRETQYF TGCGCCAGCAGCCCCGGTCGGGGGATTGGTCGGGAGACCCAGTACTTC
TRBJ2-7 few 18 TRBD1 TRBV7-2 CASSPGDRLGASSYEQYF TGTGCCAGCAGCCCGGGGGACAGGTTGGGGGCTAGCTCCTACGAGCAGTACTTC
TRBJ1-1 few 13 NA TRBV6-1 CATKVFGGTEAFF TGTGCCACCAAGGTGTTTGGGGGCACTGAAGCTTTCTTT
TRBJ2-2 NA 15 NA TRBV19 CASSTEPWLGGELFF TGTGCCAGTAGTACAGAACCTTGGCTAGGCGGGGAGCTGTTTTTT
TRBJ2-5 many 11 NA TRBV7-8 CASSIKETQYF TGTGCCAGCAGCATCAAAGAGACCCAGTACTTC
TRBJ2-1 few 15 TRBD1 TRBV7-9 CASSFGQGINNEQFF TGTGCCAGCAGCTTCGGACAGGGGATTAACAATGAGCAGTTCTTC
TRBJ1-3 NA 16 NA TRBV11-2 CASSSQGAPSGNTIYF TGTGCCAGCAGCTCACAGGGTGCACCGTCTGGAAACACCATATATTTT
TRBJ2-3 NA 15 NA TRBV12-3/TRBV12-4 CASSLRVGNTDTQYF TGTGCCAGCAGTTTAAGGGTGGGGAACACAGATACGCAGTATTTT
TRBJ2-7 many 12 NA TRBV7-2 CASSTRTGTSSF TGTGCCAGCAGCACTCGAACCGGGACAAGTTCCTTC
TRBJ2-7 NA 15 TRBD1 TRBV7-2 CASSNRDRGEAEQYF TGTGCCAGCAGCAACCGGGACAGGGGAGAGGCCGAGCAGTACTTC
TRBJ1-6 NA 13 NA TRBV20-1 CSARDSPGFPLHF TGCAGTGCTAGAGATTCCCCCGGGTTCCCCCTCCACTTT
TRBJ2-1 few 17 NA TRBV24-1 CATSDTRGGGGMNEQFF TGTGCCACCAGTGACACCCGTGGAGGGGGCGGTATGAATGAGCAGTTCTTC
TRBJ2-2 NA 13 NA TRBV20-1 CSASQGLAGELFF TGCAGTGCTTCACAGGGATTGGCCGGGGAGCTGTTTTTT
TRBJ1-2 NA 14 TRBD1 TRBV28 CASSLLTGENGYTF TGTGCCAGCAGTTTGTTAACAGGGGAGAATGGCTACACCTTC
TRBJ2-1 NA 11 NA TRBV7-8 CASSYGSGPFF TGTGCCAGCAGCTATGGGTCAGGGCCGTTCTTC
TRBJ2-7 few 15 NA TRBV7-6 CASSLGPQISYEQYF TGTGCCAGCAGCTTAGGGCCCCAAATCTCCTACGAGCAGTACTTC
TRBJ2-6 NA 17 TRBD1 TRBV6-6 CASSYSYRGGGANVLTF TGTGCCAGCAGTTACTCATACAGGGGCGGTGGGGCCAACGTCCTGACTTTC
TRBJ2-3 NA 13 TRBD1 TRBV6-5 CASNRGIADTQYF TGTGCCAGCAACAGGGGGATCGCAGATACGCAGTATTTT
TRBJ2-5 NA 12 TRBD2 TRBV29-1 CSVLGLEETQYF TGCAGCGTTTTGGGACTAGAAGAGACCCAGTACTTC
TRBJ2-1 NA 13 NA TRBV6-5 CASTNPATTEQFF TGTGCCAGCACCAACCCCGCGACTACTGAGCAGTTCTTC
TRBJ2-4 NA 15 TRBD2 TRBV6-2/TRBV6-3 CASSRSGRSQNIQYF TGTGCCAGCAGTCGGAGCGGGAGGTCACAAAACATTCAGTACTTC
TRBJ2-1 NA 12 TRBD2 TRBV7-2 CASSFFGTSLRF TGTGCCAGCAGCTTCTTCGGGACTAGCTTACGATTC
TRBJ2-1 NA 15 NA TRBV6-6 CASSYSNNLGNEQFF TGTGCCAGCAGTTACTCGAATAACCTCGGGAATGAGCAGTTCTTC
TRBJ2-3 few 14 NA TRBV19 CASSMGGRLDTQYF TGTGCCAGTAGTATGGGTGGACGTCTAGATACGCAGTATTTT
TRBJ2-1 few 13 TRBD2 TRBV20-1 CSAPGLGNNEQFF TGCAGTGCACCGGGACTAGGAAACAATGAGCAGTTCTTC
TRBJ2-1 NA 15 NA TRBV29-1 CSVRPSNLPYNEQFF TGCAGCGTTAGGCCTAGCAATCTGCCCTACAATGAGCAGTTCTTC
TRBJ1-5 once 15 NA TRBV6-2/TRBV6-3 CASKGVYYSNQPQHF TGTGCCAGCAAAGGGGTATATTATAGCAATCAGCCCCAGCATTTT
TRBJ1-1 few 15 NA TRBV28 CASRPWGEGDTEAFF TGTGCCAGCAGGCCCTGGGGGGAAGGAGACACTGAAGCTTTCTTT
TRBJ2-2 NA 14 NA TRBV9 CASSVGLGTGFSNF NA
TRBJ2-1 few 13 NA TRBV4-1 CASSQDHDYERIF TGCGCCAGCAGCCAAGATCACGACTACGAAAGAATCTTC
TRBJ2-3 many 15 NA TRBV7-2 CASSLAGLNTDTQYF TGTGCCAGCAGCTTAGCGGGCCTAAACACAGATACGCAGTATTTT
TRBJ1-5 NA 14 NA TRBV7-2 CASSFMGGGQPQHF TGTGCCAGCAGCTTTATGGGGGGCGGTCAGCCCCAGCATTTT
TRBJ1-4 many 17 NA TRBV28 CASIRGITEFSNEKLFF TGTGCCAGCATTCGAGGGATTACAGAGTTCTCTAATGAAAAACTGTTTTTT
TRBJ2-5 few 14 TRBD2 TRBV4-2 CASSQVGGLETQYF TGTGCCAGCAGCCAAGTGGGGGGGTTGGAGACCCAGTACTTC
TRBJ2-5 few 13 NA TRBV4-1 CASSRSSGETQYF TGCGCCAGCAGCAGGTCGTCAGGGGAGACCCAGTACTTC
TRBJ2-7 NA 15 TRBD1 TRBV6-5 CASSYYGTGSYEQYF TGTGCCAGCAGTTACTACGGGACAGGGTCCTACGAGCAGTACTTC
TRBJ2-1 few 12 NA TRBV20-1 CSADFVRGEQFF TGCAGTGCCGATTTTGTGAGGGGTGAGCAGTTCTTC
TRBJ1-1 NA 13 TRBD1 TRBV20-1 CSAGTGTGMNAFF TGCAGTGCTGGAACCGGGACAGGGATGAATGCTTTCTTT
TRBJ1-5 few 18 NA TRBV20-1 CSAFLRDPSGSSNQPQHF TGCAGTGCTTTCCTGCGGGATCCTAGTGGGTCTAGCAATCAGCCCCAGCATTTT
TRBJ2-7 few 21 TRBD2 TRBV12-3/TRBV12-4 CASSLARGPGLAAGSIYEQYF TGTGCCAGCAGTTTAGCGAGGGGGCCGGGACTAGCGGCCGGGAGCATCTACGAGCAGTACTTC
TRBJ2-5 few 13 TRBD1 TRBV7-2 CASSFDPRRTGYF TGTGCCAGCAGCTTCGATCCTAGACGGACAGGGTACTTC
TRBJ1-2 NA 17 NA TRBV27 CASSLYFEVIPKDGYTF TGTGCCAGCAGTTTATATTTTGAGGTGATCCCAAAAGATGGCTACACCTTC